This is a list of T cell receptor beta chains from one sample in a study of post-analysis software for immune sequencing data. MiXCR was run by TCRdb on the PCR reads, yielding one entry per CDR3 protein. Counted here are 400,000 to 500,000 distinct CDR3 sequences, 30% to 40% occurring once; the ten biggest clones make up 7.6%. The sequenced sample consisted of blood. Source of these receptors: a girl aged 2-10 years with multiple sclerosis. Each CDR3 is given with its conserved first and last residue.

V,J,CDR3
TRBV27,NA,CASSSGQEGYEQYF
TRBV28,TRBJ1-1,CASSSRPLLDTEAFF
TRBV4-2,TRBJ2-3,CASSQDTTTDTQYF
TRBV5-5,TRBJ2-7,CASSLILTSGAYEQYF
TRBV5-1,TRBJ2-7,CASSLGQPPMEQYF
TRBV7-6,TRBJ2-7,CASSPWTGHYEQYF
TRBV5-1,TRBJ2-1,CASSPRLAGFSYNEQFF
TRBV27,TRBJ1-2,CASGIRDIVRGYTF
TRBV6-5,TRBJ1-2,CASSYSNRAGDGYTF
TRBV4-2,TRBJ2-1,CASSHGLELDEQFF
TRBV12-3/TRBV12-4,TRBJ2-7,CASSLARTWTYEQYF
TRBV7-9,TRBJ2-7,CASSLHPSEIPFEQYF
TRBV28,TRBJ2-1,CASSLLSRLAEQFF
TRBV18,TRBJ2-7,CASSPSKDRISYEQYF
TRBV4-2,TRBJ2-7,CASSSQGLSYEQYF
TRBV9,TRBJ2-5,CASAAQNKETQYF
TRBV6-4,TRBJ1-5,CALTVGTGDYSNQPQHF
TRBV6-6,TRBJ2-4,CASSPGAGGPVQYF
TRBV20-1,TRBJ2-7,CSARRGPEYEQYF
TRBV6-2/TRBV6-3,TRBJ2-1,CASSLRAGLAGGRSYEQFF
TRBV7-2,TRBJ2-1,CASSIGLNYNEQFF
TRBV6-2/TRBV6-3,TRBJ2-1,CASRDLAGGAYNEQFF
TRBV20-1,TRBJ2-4,CSARAVGQGVAKNIQYF
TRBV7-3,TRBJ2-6,CASSPGFSGANVPTF
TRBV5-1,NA,CASSLSRGEETQYF
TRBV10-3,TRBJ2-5,CAISAAAEETQYF
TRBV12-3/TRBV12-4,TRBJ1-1,CASSRGLDTEAFF
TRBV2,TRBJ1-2,CASSRRTNYGYTF
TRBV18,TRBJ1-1,CASSPQGSADTEAFF
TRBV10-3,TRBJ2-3,CAISEMGTGDTDTQYF
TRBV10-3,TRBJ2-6,CAISEYDFKDGAGANVLTF
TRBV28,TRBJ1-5,CASSSPGQGPNQPQHF
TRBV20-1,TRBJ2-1,CSAPMRTDREQFF
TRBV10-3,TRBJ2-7,CAISEGTSGYEQYF
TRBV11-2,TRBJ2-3,CASSFVQGPADTQYF
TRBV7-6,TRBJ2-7,CASSLDESGKNPYEQYF
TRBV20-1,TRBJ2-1,CSATTSGSGDEQFF
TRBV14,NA,CASSQVYRPPYEQYF
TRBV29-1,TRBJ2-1,CSGRDRTYNEQFF
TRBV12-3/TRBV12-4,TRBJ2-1,CASRPGQREQFF
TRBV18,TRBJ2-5,CASSTGAQETQYF
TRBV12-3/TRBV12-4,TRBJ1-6,CASSLGVEDGRKPLHF
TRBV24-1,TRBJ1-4,CATSDSTPGRREKLFF
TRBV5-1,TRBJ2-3,CASSLAGSRTDTQYF
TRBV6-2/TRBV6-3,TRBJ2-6,CANSSQGGLGANVLTF
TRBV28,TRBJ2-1,CASMGTQGSLGFF
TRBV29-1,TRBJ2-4,CSVGQGENIQYF
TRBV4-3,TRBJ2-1,CASSQGRTPAGGPDNEQFF
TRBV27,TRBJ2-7,CASSFYTRTEQYF
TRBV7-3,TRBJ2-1,CASASGSYNEQFF
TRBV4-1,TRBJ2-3,CASSQVAGASTDTQYF
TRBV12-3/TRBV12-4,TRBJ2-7,CASSLVGGTVNYEQYF
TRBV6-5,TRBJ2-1,CASSTLSGGSYNEQFF
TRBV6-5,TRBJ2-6,CASSWDSSPPSGANVLTF
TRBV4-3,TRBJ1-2,CASSQGTTGGNYGYTF
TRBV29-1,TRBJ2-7,CSAGDRGGSYEQYF
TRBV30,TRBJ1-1,CACTCGQGTEAFF
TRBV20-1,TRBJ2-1,CSARQHEQFF
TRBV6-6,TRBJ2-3,CASSSTSGSSGTQYF